Following are 18 T cell receptor beta chains from one sample sequenced in a study of PD-1 blockade in classical Hodgkin lymphoma (dated by TCRdb to 2020 to 2022). Library prep was done by the immunoSEQ multiplex PCR assay. The immuneACCESS repertoire file appears here via TCRdb, limited to in-frame rearrangements. These files lack a portion of the clones; in checked studies, under half of the deficit traces to unresolved V genes, and the cause of the others is not known. This sample is represented by roughly 40,000 clones; approximately 70% of them were singletons. Of the sample, roughly 3% falls within the top ten clones. In the paper's terms, the time point label means: cycle 1 day 1 (C1D1), immediately before nivolumab initiation. All trial patients had relapsed after autologous stem cell transplantation, with cohorts A, B and C differing in prior brentuximab vedotin exposure. This material consisted of peripheral blood mononuclear cells (PBMCs), taken at baseline. Receptors were obtained from a human donor with classical Hodgkin lymphoma.

The chain employs TRBV7-8 and TRBJ1-6; the D gene is possibly TRBD1 (6 bases). Germline lookup yields CDR1 SGHVS and CDR2 FQNEAQ. CDR3 size: 14 residues. V dropped 5 bases and J dropped 9 bases, with 14 bases sitting between them. The CDR3 region is CASSHWDTSSPLHF. DNA of the CDR3: TGTGCCAGCAGCCACTGGGACACAAGTTCACCCCTCCACTTT. Looking up the rest from reference TRBV7-8 and TRBJ1-6 gives the full variable domain: GAGVSQSPRYKVAKRGQDVALRCDPISGHVSLFWYQQALGQGPEFLTYFQNEAQLDKSGLPSDRFFAERPEGSVSTLKIQRTQQEDSAVYLCASSHWDTSSPLHFGNGTRLTVT.

This clone is categorized as medium-sized. This chain connects TRBV4-3 to TRBJ1-4, with 7 bases identical to TRBD1. This CDR3 is 17 amino acids long. Germline assignment: CDR1 LGHNA and CDR2 YSLEER. Trimming took 5 bases from V and 8 from J; bases not matched to a gene: 17. The CDR3: CASSSTGAGTVGEKLFF. In DNA form, the CDR3 reads TGCGCCAGCAGCAGCACAGGGGCCGGAACGGTAGGAGAAAAACTGTTTTTT.

The chain couples TRBV13 to TRBJ2-3; perhaps TRBD2 as D (6 bases). V lost 6 bases to trimming and J lost 1 base, with 20 bases between them. CDR3 length: 17 residues. CDR1 is PRHDT, CDR2 FYEKMQ, per germline (reference sequence). The CDR3 reads CASSSRPGGVGTDTQYF. For the CDR3, the DNA is TGTGCCAGCAGTAGTCGCCCCGGCGGGGTTGGCACAGATACGCAGTATTTT.

A note on this clone: The same CDR3 is also encoded by other DNA sequences in this sample. The J gene is TRBJ1-1, the V gene TRBV6-5; D not resolved. Germline V gene sequence: CDR1 MNHEY, CDR2 SVGAGI. The CDR3 has 15 amino acids. With 0 bases removed from V and 1 base from J, the gap between germline ends came to 9 bases. DNA for the CDR3: TGTGCCAGCAGTTACTCGGGAAGTGGGAACACTGAAGCTTTCTTT. As protein: CASSYSGSGNTEAFF.

The chain combines TRBV5-4 with TRBJ1-2; D possibly corresponds to TRBD1 (6 bases). This CDR3 region has 14 residues. CDR1 SGHNT and CDR2 YYREEE come from the germline V gene (reference sequence). With 5 bases removed from V and 6 bases from J, the gap between germline ends came to 17 bases. The CDR3 DNA is TGTGCCAGCAGGCAACCGGGACAAATAAATGGCTACACCTTC. Translated, it gives CASRQPGQINGYTF.

The V call is TRBV2, the J call TRBJ1-2; D call uncertain. CDR1 and CDR2 from the germline V gene are SNHLY and FYNNEI. Trimming took off 4 bases at V and 3 bases at J, with 12 bases between the two ends. The CDR3 consists of 14 residues. In nucleotides, the CDR3 is TGTGCCAGCAGTGGTACGAAATTATACTATGGCTACACCTTC. Translation gives CASSGTKLYYGYTF.

This chain uses TRBV6-6 with TRBJ2-2; either TRBD1 or TRBD2 may fit D (5 bases each). Germline CDR1 and CDR2: MNHNY and SVGAGI (reference sequence). The V end was cut by 6 bases, the J end by 4 bases, with 18 bases between. This CDR3 region has 16 residues. The CDR3 reads CASRHPRDGSTGELFF. In nucleotides, the CDR3 is TGTGCCAGCAGACACCCGAGGGACGGGTCCACCGGGGAGCTGTTTTTT.

Comments on this clone: Other nucleotide sequences in the sample specify the same CDR3. V and J are TRBV19 and TRBJ1-2; D is possibly TRBD1 (5 bases). CDR1 LNHDA and CDR2 SQIVND come from the germline V gene (reference sequence). V lost 4 bases, J lost 4 bases, and 10 bases lay in between. This CDR3 region has 13 residues. CDR3 region: CASSTGTGYGYTF. Here the CDR3 DNA reads TGTGCCAGTAGTACGGGGACGGGCTATGGCTACACCTTC. Full variable domain (remainder filled in from reference TRBV19 and TRBJ1-2): DGGITQSPKYLFRKEGQNVTLSCEQNLNHDAMYWYRQDPGQGLRLIYYSQIVNDFQKGDIAEGYSVSREKKESFPLTVTSAQKNPTAFYLCASSTGTGYGYTFGSGTRLTVV.

This clone was detected a few times. This rearrangement joins TRBV9 to TRBJ1-5; D gene ambiguous. V dropped 4 bases and J dropped 7 bases, with 18 bases sitting between them. The germline CDR1 and CDR2 sequences are SGDLS and YYNGEE. The CDR3 totals 15 residues. CDR3 DNA: TGTGCCAGCAGCCTCGAAGGTCGATCAATCCAGCCCCAGCATTTT. This gives the protein CASSLEGRSIQPQHF.

Only one count was recorded for this clone. The chain carries TRBV28 and TRBJ2-3; D remains unclear. The CDR3 loop spans 16 amino acids. Trimming took off 5 bases at V and 0 bases at J, with 15 bases between the two ends. Germline V gene sequence: CDR1 MDHEN, CDR2 SYDVKM. CDR3 coding DNA: TGTGCCAGCAGTCAATTAATACTTACTAGCACAGATACGCAGTATTTT. Amino acid sequence: CASSQLILTSTDTQYF.

The J gene is TRBJ1-2, the V gene TRBV7-2, with no clear D. CDR3 size: 12 residues. V was pared by 5 bases and J by 4 bases, with 8 bases between. CDR1 is SGHTA, CDR2 FQGNSA, per germline. CDR3 bases: TGTGCCAGCAGCCCCTCGCTCTATGGCTACACCTTC. Translating gives CASSPSLYGYTF.

For the CDR3, the DNA is TGTGCCTGTAGACAGGGGACCACCTACAATGAGCAGTTCTTC. It encodes CACRQGTTYNEQFF. The chain carries TRBV30 and TRBJ2-1, with 8 bases matching TRBD1. V lost 6 bases, J lost 2 bases, and 6 bases stayed unmatched. Per the germline V gene, CDR1 is GTSNPN and CDR2 is SVGIG (reference sequence). This CDR3 has 14 amino acids.

This chain uses TRBV7-3 with TRBJ2-6; no clear D gene. Germline V gives CDR1 SGHTA, CDR2 FQGTGA. This CDR3 is built from 14 residues. Trimming left V 5 bases short and J 3 bases short, with 8 bases between. CDR3 bases: TGTGCCAGCAGCCCCGGTAATGGGGCCAACGTCCTGACTTTC. Protein sequence: CASSPGNGANVLTF.

The rearrangement links TRBV30 to TRBJ2-5, with 11 nucleotides matching TRBD1. There are 15 residues in the CDR3. Germline CDR1 is GTSNPN and CDR2 is SVGIG (reference sequence). The V segment lost 1 base and the J segment 4 bases; nucleotides outside the gene matches: 5. CDR3 bases: TGTGCCTGGAGTGCGGGGACAGGGGGTACAGAGACCCAGTACTTC. This codes for CAWSAGTGGTETQYF.

The V call is TRBV5-1, the J call TRBJ1-2; tentative D call: TRBD1 (5 bases). Trimming took off 6 bases at V and 6 bases at J, with 33 bases between the two ends. CDR3 size: 19 residues. Per the germline V gene, CDR1 is SGHRS and CDR2 is YFSETQ. This CDR3 reads CASIRSGLAGLEGEDGYTF. The CDR3 region has the DNA TGCGCCAGCATTCGATCGGGATTGGCGGGGCTGGAGGGAGAGGATGGCTACACCTTC.

This rearrangement joins TRBV19 to TRBJ2-1; 11 bases match TRBD2. The CDR3 has 16 residues. V lost 3 bases and J lost 6; bases outside the gene matches: 7. Per the germline V gene, CDR1 is LNHDA and CDR2 is SQIVND (reference sequence). CDR3 in amino acids: CASSIGGTSGTNEQFF. DNA for the CDR3: TGTGCCAGTAGTATTGGTGGGACTAGCGGCACCAATGAGCAGTTCTTC.

This clone was seen a handful of times. The rearrangement joins TRBV10-2 to TRBJ2-2; perhaps TRBD1 as D (5 bases). Germline CDR1 reads WSHSY; CDR2 reads SAAADI. V was pared by 6 bases and J by 1 base, with 15 bases between. The CDR3 covers 16 residues. DNA for the CDR3: TGCGCCAGCAGCCTACAGACAGAGAGGAACACCGGGGAGCTGTTTTTT. Translating gives CASSLQTERNTGELFF.

The genes are TRBV5-3 and TRBJ1-5; D might be TRBD1 (5 bases). TRBV5-3 is given ORF status, its function remaining uncertain. This CDR3 spans 16 amino acids. The V and J ends lost 0 bases and 4 bases respectively, with 14 bases between them. CDR3: CARSLVQGNLNQPQHF. CDR3 coding DNA: TGTGCCAGAAGCTTGGTGCAGGGAAACTTAAATCAGCCCCAGCATTTT.